A single T cell receptor (beta chain) is shown here with its context. Its antigen is unidentified. This specimen comes from a study of response to subunit inactivated influenza vaccine. Findings and limits, study-wide: Authors suggested each seasonal influenza vaccination recruits few new T cells.

A single record per CDR3 protein comes from TCRdb applying MiXCR to the RT-PCR reads. The sample carries more than 450,000 distinct CDR3 sequences, around 11% recorded once. This CDR3 has 13 residues. Germline V CDR1 and CDR2: KGHSH, LQKENI. V lost 3 bases, J lost 6 bases, and 9 bases lay in between. The chain couples TRBV18 to TRBJ1-5; a possible D gene is TRBD1 (5 bases). This clonotype was sampled from a man aged 50-59 years who received an inactivated influenza vaccine. The sample was PBMCs from blood, taken on the day of vaccination. CDR3 sequence (DNA): TGTGCCAGCTCACCCCAGAGGGGTCAGCCCCAGCATTTT. Protein: CASSPQRGQPQHF.